Described below is a single T cell receptor beta chain sequence and its context. What it binds is unknown. These data come from a study of cytomegalovirus exposure and HLA in healthy donors. The study, taken as a whole, reports: Immune exposure information comprised only CMV serostatus. The authors later linked a missense DCLRE1C variant to TCR beta V- and J-gene trimming. Of the V segments, some could not be distinguished, including TRBV6-2 and TRBV6-3, and were excluded.

Use of 60 Vbeta and 13 Jbeta primers characterized the PCR. Measured with immunoSEQ multiplex PCR; TCRdb has only the in-frame clones, and not every one. The table has about 88,000 clones, 70% to 90% seen once. CDR3 size: 14 residues. V was cut by 4 bases and J by 0 bases, with 9 bases left in between. CDR1 SGHNT and CDR2 YYREEE come from the germline V gene (reference sequence). The TCR originated in a young man in good health and CMV-seronegative. Input material: PBMCs. This sequence joins TRBV5-4 and TRBJ2-3; D perhaps matches TRBD1 (5 bases). The CDR3 DNA reads as TGTGCCAGCAGCCCCAGACAGAGCACAGATACGCAGTATTTT. Residues: CASSPRQSTDTQYF.